The T cell receptor (beta chain) described here comes from a study of blood T cells in healthy people across ages. The table lists this clonotype with a few counts. The second PCR ran about 7 to 12 cycles with a sample-barcoded 5' primer and J-beta primers. TCRdb redid the calling of the 5' RACE reads with MiXCR, one entry per CDR3 protein. The table has about 1.7 million distinct CDR3 sequences, roughly 30% seen once. The CDR3 totals 15 residues. V dropped 6 bases and J dropped 5 bases, with 19 bases sitting between them. CDR1 is SEHNR, CDR2 FQNEAQ, per germline (reference sequence). The sequencing input was blood. V usage is TRBV7-9 and J usage is TRBJ2-5; D is perhaps TRBD1 (6 bases). The receptor was derived from a woman aged 30 to 39 in good health. CDR3: CASRQQGALRETQYF. The CDR3 DNA sequence: TGTGCCAGCAGACAACAGGGCGCCCTCAGGGAGACCCAGTACTTC.